Listed below are T cell receptor beta chains from one sample, sequenced in a study of glioma-infiltrating T cells after dendritic cell vaccination. The assay was immunoSEQ multiplex PCR, and TCRdb's table has in-frame clones only and misses some. The sample includes 85,000 to 100,000 clones, around 85% seen only once; the top ten take 7.5% to 8.5%. This sample comprised blood, obtained after dendritic cell vaccination. All receptors come from a human donor with glioblastoma. Both conserved end residues are part of each CDR3. D genes are given only for firm matches. The listing skips clone size in some rows; elsewhere it reads once, few, many or a size class.

clone_size,cdr3_length,v_call,d_call,j_call,cdr3_nt,cdr3_aa
.,13,TRBV30,.,TRBJ1-1,TGTGCCTGGAGTGTATCTGGGAGGACTGAAGCTTTCTTT,CAWSVSGRTEAFF
.,13,TRBV9,.,TRBJ2-2,TGTGCCAGCAGCCCCCGAGGCACCGGGGAGCTGTTTTTT,CASSPRGTGELFF
.,16,TRBV2,TRBD2,TRBJ2-7,TGTGCCAGCAGTGCCCCTGGGAGCGGGAGTGTCTACGAGCAGTACTTC,CASSAPGSGSVYEQYF
.,15,TRBV5-1,TRBD1,TRBJ1-2,TGCGCCAGCAGCGCCTGGACAGGGGGCGGCGGTGGCTACACCTTC,CASSAWTGGGGGYTF
.,14,TRBV6-1,TRBD1,TRBJ1-1,TGTGCCAGCAGTGGCCACAGGGGGCACACTGAAGCTTTCTTT,CASSGHRGHTEAFF
.,15,TRBV6-4,.,TRBJ2-3,TGTGCCAGCAGTGATGTAGAAGGGGGTCTCAATACGCAGTATTTT,CASSDVEGGLNTQYF
few,15,TRBV5-8,.,TRBJ1-1,TGTGCCAGCAGCTTGGCCGAGGGATGGGACACTGAAGCTTTCTTT,CASSLAEGWDTEAFF
.,15,TRBV30,.,TRBJ2-2,TGTGCCTGGAGTTCACCCGTGGGGGGCACCGGGGAGCTGTTTTTT,CAWSSPVGGTGELFF
.,17,TRBV28,.,TRBJ1-1,TGTGCCAGCAGTCCTCTCATAGGGTCTGGGTCGGAGGCTGAAGCTTTCTTT,CASSPLIGSGSEAEAFF
.,14,TRBV29-1,.,TRBJ2-7,TGCAGCATCTTACTACAGGACAGCTCCTACGAGCAGTACTTC,CSILLQDSSYEQYF
.,14,TRBV6-5,.,TRBJ1-1,TGTGCCAGCAGTTATAGCGGCCGGACCGGTGAAGCTTTCTTT,CASSYSGRTGEAFF
.,15,TRBV5-6,TRBD1,TRBJ1-2,TGTGCCAGCAGCTTGGATGGACAGGGAATCTATGGCTACACCTTC,CASSLDGQGIYGYTF
few,14,TRBV5-5,.,TRBJ1-5,TGTGCCAGCAGCAGCGGGGGTCATAATCAGCCCCAGCATTTT,CASSSGGHNQPQHF
.,16,TRBV2,TRBD1,TRBJ2-2,TGTGCCAGCAGCGTAGGGACAGGGGGGTCAGGCGGGGAGCTGTTTTTT,CASSVGTGGSGGELFF
.,16,TRBV7-3,.,TRBJ2-2,TGTGCCAGCAGCTTAATCGGGACAACGAACACCGGGGAGCTGTTTTTT,CASSLIGTTNTGELFF
once,11,TRBV9,.,TRBJ2-7,TGTGCCAGCAGCGACCTATACGAGCAGTACTTC,CASSDLYEQYF
.,13,TRBV11-1,.,TRBJ1-1,TGTGCCAGCAGCCAGTACAGGGATGGGGGAGCTTTCTTT,CASSQYRDGGAFF
few,15,TRBV18,.,TRBJ2-2,TGTGCCAGCTCACCACAGGAGGGGAACACCGGGGAGCTGTTTTTT,CASSPQEGNTGELFF
.,15,TRBV10-3,TRBD2,TRBJ2-7,TGTGCCACCTCCCCTAGACTAGCGGGGGGCGGCGAGCAGTACTTC,CATSPRLAGGGEQYF
once,12,TRBV7-9,.,TRBJ2-3,TGTGCCAGCAGAGCAATAGCTGATACGCAGTATTTT,CASRAIADTQYF
.,15,TRBV28,TRBD2,TRBJ2-7,TGTGCCAGCAGATTGCCCAGCGGGAACTCCTACGAGCAGTACTTC,CASRLPSGNSYEQYF
.,15,TRBV7-6,.,TRBJ1-3,TGTGCCAGCAGCTTAGGGGCGTCCCCTGGAAACACCATATATTTT,CASSLGASPGNTIYF
.,12,TRBV2,.,TRBJ2-1,TGTGCCAGCAGTGAAGCGTTAGCGCGGCAGTTCTTC,CASSEALARQFF
.,18,TRBV7-9,.,TRBJ1-2,TGTGCCAGCAGCTTAGTTAGTGGATGGAACACAGTTAACTATGGCTACACCTTC,CASSLVSGWNTVNYGYTF
.,14,TRBV7-2,TRBD2,TRBJ2-7,TGTGCCAGCAGCAAAGCGGGGAGCTCCTACGAGCAGTACTTC,CASSKAGSSYEQYF
.,14,TRBV11-2,TRBD2,TRBJ2-7,TGTGCCAGCAGCCGAGGGGCTAGCGGGTACGAGCAGTACTTC,CASSRGASGYEQYF
.,15,TRBV6-5,.,TRBJ2-5,TGTGCCAGCAGTTTGTACAGTTCAATTATGGAGACCCAGTACTTC,CASSLYSSIMETQYF
.,14,TRBV29-1,TRBD1,TRBJ2-2,TGCAGCGTTGAAGGTCGGACAGGGGGAGGGGAGCTGTTTTTT,CSVEGRTGGGELFF
.,15,TRBV9,.,TRBJ2-6,TGTGCCAGCAGCGTAGGCGTCTCTGGGGCCAACGTCCTGACTTTC,CASSVGVSGANVLTF
.,15,TRBV6-5,TRBD1,TRBJ1-2,TGTGCCAGCAGTTCAGGGGGGCATGGAAACTATGGCTACACCTTC,CASSSGGHGNYGYTF
.,16,TRBV9,TRBD1,TRBJ1-6,TGTGCCAGCAGCCCCCAAGGACAGGGGGTAAATTCACCCCTCCACTTT,CASSPQGQGVNSPLHF
.,12,TRBV6-6,.,TRBJ1-1,TGTGCCAGCAGCCTCAGTGCCACTGAAGCTTTCTTT,CASSLSATEAFF
.,15,TRBV15,TRBD1,TRBJ2-1,TGTGCCACCAGCAGGAGACAGGGAACCTACAATGAGCAGTTCTTC,CATSRRQGTYNEQFF
.,14,TRBV29-1,.,TRBJ1-3,TGCAGCGTTGAAGGCAGCGTCTCTGGAAACGCCATATATTTT,CSVEGSVSGNAIYF
.,11,TRBV20-1,.,TRBJ1-1,TGCACCTTCGAGGAGAACACTGAAGCTTTCTTT,CTFEENTEAFF
few,15,TRBV7-2,TRBD1,TRBJ1-2,TGTGCCAGCAGCTTAGCCGCGACAGGGGTCGGTGGCTACACCTTC,CASSLAATGVGGYTF
.,14,TRBV6-5,.,TRBJ1-4,TGTGCCAGCAGTCACAGTGCAACTAATGAAAAACTGTTTTTT,CASSHSATNEKLFF
.,16,TRBV11-2,.,TRBJ2-3,TGTGCCAGCAGCCTTATTCCGGGAGCAGTCACAGATACGCAGTATTTT,CASSLIPGAVTDTQYF
.,16,TRBV7-2,TRBD1,TRBJ1-4,TGTGCCAGCAGCTCCTACCAGGGGGGCGTTAGGGAAAAACTGTTTTTT,CASSSYQGGVREKLFF
.,13,TRBV2,.,TRBJ2-3,TGTGCCACTACCCGGGACAACACAGATACGCAGTATTTT,CATTRDNTDTQYF
.,15,TRBV7-6,TRBD1,TRBJ2-2,TGTGCCAGCAGCCCCAAGACAGGGGCCCCCGGGGAGCTGTTTTTT,CASSPKTGAPGELFF
.,14,TRBV5-8,.,TRBJ1-2,TGTGCCAGCAGCCCGAGAGCCATCCGCTATGGCTACACCTTC,CASSPRAIRYGYTF
.,21,TRBV7-3,TRBD2,TRBJ2-3,TGTGCCAGCAGTCTAAAACCGGGACTAGCGGGAGTTCTAGGGACCAGAGATACGCAGTATTTT,CASSLKPGLAGVLGTRDTQYF
.,14,TRBV6-6,.,TRBJ2-7,TGTGCCAGCAGTTTGGACAGTCAAACCTACGAGCAGTACTTC,CASSLDSQTYEQYF